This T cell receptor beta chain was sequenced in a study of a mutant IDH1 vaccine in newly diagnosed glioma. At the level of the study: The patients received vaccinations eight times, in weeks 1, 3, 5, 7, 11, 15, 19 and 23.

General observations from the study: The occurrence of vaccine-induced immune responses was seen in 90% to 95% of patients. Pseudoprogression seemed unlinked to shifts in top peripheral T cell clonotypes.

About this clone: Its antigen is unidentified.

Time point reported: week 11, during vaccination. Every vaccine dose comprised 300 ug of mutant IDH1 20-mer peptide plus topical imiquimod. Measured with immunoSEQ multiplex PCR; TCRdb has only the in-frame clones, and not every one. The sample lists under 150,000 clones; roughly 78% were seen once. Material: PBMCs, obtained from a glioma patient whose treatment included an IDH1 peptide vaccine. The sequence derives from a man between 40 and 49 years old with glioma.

CDR3 region: CASSPTTYEQYF. The CDR3 bases are TGTGCCAGCTCACCGACAACCTACGAGCAGTACTTC. This chain connects TRBV18 to TRBJ2-7; no clear D. Deletions cut 3 bases from V and 2 bases from J, with 5 bases between. Germline CDR1 and CDR2: KGHSH and LQKENI. The CDR3 runs 12 residues.